This T cell receptor beta chain is from a study of vaccination effects on CD4 cells after COVID-19. Across the whole study: Researchers drew samples from a few convalescent patients early and late after vaccination.

Concerning this clone: What it recognizes is unknown.

Generated by immunoSEQ multiplex PCR, the TCRdb table keeps only in-frame clones and is missing some. The table records more than 13,000 clones, 76% of them present only once. CD4+ T cells specific for antigen were expanded with viral peptide pools by the ViraFEST assay before sequencing. Cells that had been cultured for less than 13 days were the source of isolated CD4+ T cells. Confirmation by PCR established that the person had SARS-CoV-2 infection between March and December 2020. All study participants received two doses of BNT162b2 or mRNA-1273 vaccine. The CDR3 consists of 18 residues. From germline, CDR1 is ENHRY and CDR2 SYGVKD. V gave up 2 bases and J gave up 3 bases; unmatched junction bases: 15.

This TCR came from a human donor who had a prior SARS-CoV-2 infection. The material sequenced was CD4+ T cells from PBMCs cultured with HCoV-NL63 spike peptides, taken after COVID-19 vaccination. The V gene is TRBV10-3, the J gene TRBJ1-1; TRBD1 agrees at 7 bases. The CDR3 region is CAISEPVGKTGWDTEAFF. The CDR3 DNA sequence: TGTGCCATCAGTGAGCCCGTAGGAAAGACAGGGTGGGACACTGAAGCTTTCTTT.